One and the same sample provided the 10 T cell receptor beta chains below, sequenced in a study of shared clonotypes between healthy human individuals. TCRdb keeps only in-frame clones here, not all; method: immunoSEQ multiplex PCR. The sample has 1.5 million to 1.9 million clones, approximately 98% seen once; the top ten hold 0.4% to 0.55%. Sequencing was done on a sample of naive CD4+ T cells sorted from blood. Documented subset: CD45RA+ positively selected. These TCRs come from a young man in good health.

This CDR3 is CSVKRTGEAFF. CDR3 bases: TGCAGCGTTAAGAGGACAGGTGAAGCTTTCTTT. The rearrangement uses TRBV29-1 and TRBJ1-1, with TRBD1 matching 7 bases. Germline V gene data show CDR1 as SQVTM and CDR2 as ANQGSEA. J lost 7 bases, V lost 5 bases, and 4 bases had no gene match. The CDR3 has 11 residues.

V and J are TRBV7-3 and TRBJ1-1, with D tentatively TRBD1 (6 bases). In germline, CDR1 is SGHTA, CDR2 FQGTGA. This CDR3 spans 14 amino acids. The V end was cut by 4 bases, the J end by 7 bases, with 16 bases between. CDR3 DNA sequence: TGTGCCAGCAGCTCACAGGGTTTTTCGGGTGAAGCTTTCTTT. It specifies CASSSQGFSGEAFF.

The count of this clone is one. The genes are TRBV11-2 and TRBJ1-4, with 7 bases that match TRBD1. CDR1 and CDR2 (germline): SGHAT, FQNNGV. The CDR3 has 16 amino acids. J was trimmed by 4 bases and V by 5 bases; bases with no gene match: 10. The CDR3 DNA reads as TGTGCCAGCAGCCCGCGACAGGGCTTATTTAATGAAAAACTGTTTTTT. Protein: CASSPRQGLFNEKLFF.

This sequence joins TRBV5-4 and TRBJ2-7; D might be TRBD1 (5 bases). Per germline, CDR1 SGHNT and CDR2 YYREEE (reference sequence). V lost 4 bases and J 6 bases, leaving 17 bases between the germline ends. The CDR3 length is 14 residues. CDR3 sequence: CASSKDSMSSEQYF. CDR3 DNA: TGTGCCAGCAGCAAAGACAGCATGAGTTCCGAGCAGTACTTC.

Of note for this clone: The sample contains more than one DNA sequence encoding this CDR3. The chain carries TRBV7-2 and TRBJ2-1, with 10 bases that match TRBD2. The CDR3 has 15 residues. Germline-derived CDR1 and CDR2 are SGHTA and FQGNSA. V gave up 5 bases and J gave up 2 bases; unmatched junction bases: 3. The CDR3, as DNA: TGTGCCAGCAGCCCCAGCGGGAGGGCCTACAATGAGCAGTTCTTC. The encoded protein is CASSPSGRAYNEQFF.

In nucleotides, the CDR3 is TGCGCCAGCAGCTTGGTACTCCCCGGGGACACTGAAGCTTTCTTT. This translates into CASSLVLPGDTEAFF. This chain joins TRBV5-1 and TRBJ1-1, with unresolved D. Germline-derived CDR1 and CDR2 are SGHRS and YFSETQ. CDR3 size: 15 residues. V was pared by 0 bases and J by 3 bases, with 12 bases between.

For this clone: The same CDR3 is also encoded by other DNA sequences in this sample. V gene TRBV2 combines with J gene TRBJ1-1, with TRBD1 matching 7 bases. The CDR3 loop spans 12 amino acids. After removal of 3 bases from V and 6 bases from J, the junction contained 1 base not matched to a gene. CDR1 and CDR2 (germline): SNHLY, FYNNEI. The CDR3: CASSDRGAEAFF. CDR3 coding DNA: TGTGCCAGCAGTGACAGGGGGGCTGAAGCTTTCTTT.

As concerns this clone: The sample has other DNA sequences that encode this CDR3 too. J is TRBJ1-4 and V is TRBV18, with D hard to call. Germline lookup yields CDR1 KGHSH and CDR2 LQKENI. This CDR3 contains 14 residues. V was cut by 1 base and J by 0 bases, with 3 bases left in between. CDR3 DNA: TGTGCCAGCTCACCACGACCAACTAATGAAAAACTGTTTTTT. Translation: CASSPRPTNEKLFF.

This chain joins TRBV2 and TRBJ2-2; TRBD1 matches at 10 bases. Losses at the gene ends were 3 bases for V and 4 bases for J; bases not matched to a gene: 5. CDR1 and CDR2 (germline): SNHLY, FYNNEI. The CDR3 has 16 amino acids. The chain's CDR3 is CASSDTGQGLTGELFF. The DNA for the CDR3 is TGTGCCAGCAGTGATACGGGACAGGGGCTCACCGGGGAGCTGTTTTTT. Full variable domain (remainder filled in from reference TRBV2 and TRBJ2-2): EPEVTQTPSHQVTQMGQEVILRCVPISNHLYFYWYRQILGQKVEFLVSFYNNEISEKSEIFDDQFSVERPDGSNFTLKIRSTKLEDSAMYFCASSDTGQGLTGELFFGEGSRLTVL.

The chain couples TRBV28 to TRBJ2-3, with D hard to call. The germline V and J ends were trimmed by 6 bases and 0 bases, with 10 bases remaining between them. The CDR3 totals 14 residues. Germline V lookup: CDR1 MDHEN, CDR2 SYDVKM. The CDR3 nucleotides are TGTGCCAGCAGCTCTCCCTCTAGCACAGATACGCAGTATTTT. Its protein product is CASSSPSSTDTQYF.